This T cell receptor (beta chain) was captured by sequencing in a study of T cells in Graves' hyperthyroidism and ophthalmopathy. Whole-study context: Peripheral blood draws took place at initial diagnosis, ahead of any treatment.

This clonotype came up many times. Patients with uncontrolled infections, other autoimmune diseases, pregnancy or lactation were excluded. It was RNA transcripts that yielded the amplified TCR beta CDR3 regions. Carried out on the TCR CDR3, a first-round RT-PCR used the HTBI primer set. MiXCR was run by TCRdb on the multiplex PCR reads, yielding one entry per CDR3 protein. The sample holds approximately 380,000 distinct CDR3 sequences, about 18% seen once. V lost 7 bases and J lost 1; bases outside the gene matches: 11. Looked up from germline, CDR1 is MNHEY and CDR2 is SVGAGI. The CDR3 extends over 16 amino acids.

This receptor was identified in a woman between 18 and 29 years old with Graves' hyperthyroidism. V and J are TRBV6-5 and TRBJ2-7; 9 nucleotides line up with TRBD1. Sample: blood. For the CDR3, the DNA is TGTGCCAGCAAGAAAGAAACCGGGACAGGGTCCTACGAGCAGTACTTC. This encodes CASKKETGTGSYEQYF.